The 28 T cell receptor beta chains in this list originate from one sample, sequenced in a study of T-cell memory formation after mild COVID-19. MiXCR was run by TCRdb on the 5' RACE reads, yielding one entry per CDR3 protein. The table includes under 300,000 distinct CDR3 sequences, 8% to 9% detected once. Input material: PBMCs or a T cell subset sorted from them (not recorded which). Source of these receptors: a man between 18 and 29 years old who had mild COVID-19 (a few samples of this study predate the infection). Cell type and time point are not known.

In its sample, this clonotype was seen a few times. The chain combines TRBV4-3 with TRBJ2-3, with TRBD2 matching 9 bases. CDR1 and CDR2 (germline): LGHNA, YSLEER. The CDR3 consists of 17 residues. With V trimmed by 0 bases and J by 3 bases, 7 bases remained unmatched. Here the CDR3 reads CASSQDPISGGTDTQYF. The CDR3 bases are TGCGCCAGCAGCCAAGACCCCATTAGCGGGGGTACAGATACGCAGTATTTT.

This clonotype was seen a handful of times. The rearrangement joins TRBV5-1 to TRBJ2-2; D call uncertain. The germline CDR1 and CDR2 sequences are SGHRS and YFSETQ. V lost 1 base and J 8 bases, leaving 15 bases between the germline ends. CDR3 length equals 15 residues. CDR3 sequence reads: CASSLWSDFPGELFF. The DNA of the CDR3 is TGCGCCAGCAGCTTGTGGTCTGACTTTCCTGGGGAGCTGTTTTTT. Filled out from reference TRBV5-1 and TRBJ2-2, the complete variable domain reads KAGVTQTPRYLIKTRGQQVTLSCSPISGHRSVSWYQQTPGQGLQFLFEYFSETQRNKGNFPGRFSGRQFSNSRSEMNVSTLELGDSALYLCASSLWSDFPGELFFGEGSRLTVL.

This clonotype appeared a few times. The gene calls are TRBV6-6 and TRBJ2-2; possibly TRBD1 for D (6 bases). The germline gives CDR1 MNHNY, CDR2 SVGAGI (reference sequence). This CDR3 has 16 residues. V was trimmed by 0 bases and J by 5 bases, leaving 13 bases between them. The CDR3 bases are TGTGCCAGCAGTTACTCGGGCAGGGGTTTAACCGGGGAGCTGTTTTTT. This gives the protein CASSYSGRGLTGELFF.

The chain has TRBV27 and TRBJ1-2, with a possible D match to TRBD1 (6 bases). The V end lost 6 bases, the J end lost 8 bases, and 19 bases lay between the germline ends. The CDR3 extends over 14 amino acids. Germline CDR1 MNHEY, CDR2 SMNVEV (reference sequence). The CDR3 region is CASRGNLGGPGYTF. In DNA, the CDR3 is TGTGCCAGCAGGGGGAATCTGGGGGGGCCCGGCTACACCTTC.

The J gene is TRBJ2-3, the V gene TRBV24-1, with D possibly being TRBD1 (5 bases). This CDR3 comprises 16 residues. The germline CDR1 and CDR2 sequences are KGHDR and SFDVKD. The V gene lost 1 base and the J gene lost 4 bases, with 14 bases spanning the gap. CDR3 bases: TGTGCCACCAGTGATTTACGTCAGGGCAGGGCAGATACGCAGTATTTT. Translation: CATSDLRQGRADTQYF.

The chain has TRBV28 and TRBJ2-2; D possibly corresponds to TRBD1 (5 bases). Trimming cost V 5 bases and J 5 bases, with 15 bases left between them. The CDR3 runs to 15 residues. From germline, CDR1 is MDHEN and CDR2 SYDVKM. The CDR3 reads CASSLQKGRTGELFF. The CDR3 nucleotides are TGTGCCAGCAGTCTCCAGAAGGGGCGGACCGGGGAGCTGTTTTTT.

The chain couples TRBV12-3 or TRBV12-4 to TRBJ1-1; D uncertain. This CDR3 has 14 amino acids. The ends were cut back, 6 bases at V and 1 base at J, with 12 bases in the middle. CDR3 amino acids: CASRLISGNTEAFF. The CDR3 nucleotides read TGTGCCAGCAGACTCATTTCAGGGAACACTGAAGCTTTCTTT.

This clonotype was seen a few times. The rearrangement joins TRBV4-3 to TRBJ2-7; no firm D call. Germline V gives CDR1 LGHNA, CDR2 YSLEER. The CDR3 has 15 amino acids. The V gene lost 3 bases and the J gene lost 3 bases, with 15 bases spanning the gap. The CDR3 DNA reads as TGCGCCAGCAGCCAGGCTCCTCAGAGTCACTACGAGCAGTACTTC. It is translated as CASSQAPQSHYEQYF.

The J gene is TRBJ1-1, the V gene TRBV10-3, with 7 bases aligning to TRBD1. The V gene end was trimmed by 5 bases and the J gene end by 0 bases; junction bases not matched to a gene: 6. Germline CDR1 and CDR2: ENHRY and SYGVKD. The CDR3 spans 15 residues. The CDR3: CAISRDSFMNTEAFF. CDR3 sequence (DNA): TGTGCCATCAGTAGGGACAGCTTTATGAACACTGAAGCTTTCTTT.

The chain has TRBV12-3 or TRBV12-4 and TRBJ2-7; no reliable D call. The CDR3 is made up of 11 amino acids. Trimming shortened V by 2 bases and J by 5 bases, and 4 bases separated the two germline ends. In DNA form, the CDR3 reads TGTGCCAGCAGTTTATTCCACGAGCAGTACTTC. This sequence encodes CASSLFHEQYF.

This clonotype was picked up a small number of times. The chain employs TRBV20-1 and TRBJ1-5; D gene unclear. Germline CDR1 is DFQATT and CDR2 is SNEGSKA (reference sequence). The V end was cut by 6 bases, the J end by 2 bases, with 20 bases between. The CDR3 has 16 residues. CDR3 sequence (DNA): TGCAGTGCGAGGTTAGTTTTAGGAGGTCGCAATCAGCCCCAGCATTTT. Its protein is CSARLVLGGRNQPQHF.

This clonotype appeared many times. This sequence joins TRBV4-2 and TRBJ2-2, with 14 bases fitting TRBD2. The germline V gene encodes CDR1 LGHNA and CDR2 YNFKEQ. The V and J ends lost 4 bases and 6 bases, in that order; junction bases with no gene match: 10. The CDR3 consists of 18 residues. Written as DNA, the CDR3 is TGTGCCAGCAGCCGAAAGACTAGCGGGGGGGCCTATGCCGGGGAGCTGTTTTTT. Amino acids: CASSRKTSGGAYAGELFF.

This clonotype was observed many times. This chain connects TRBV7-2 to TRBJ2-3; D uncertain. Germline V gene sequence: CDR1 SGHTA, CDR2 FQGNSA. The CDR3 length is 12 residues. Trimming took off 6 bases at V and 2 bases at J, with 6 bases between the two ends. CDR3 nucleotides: TGTGCCAGCAGGCCTTACACAGATACGCAGTATTTT. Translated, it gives CASRPYTDTQYF. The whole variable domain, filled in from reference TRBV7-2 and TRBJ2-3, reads GAGVSQSPSNKVTEKGKDVELRCDPISGHTALYWYRQSLGQGLEFLIYFQGNSAPDKSGLPSDRFSAERTGGSVSTLTIQRTQQEDSAVYLCASRPYTDTQYFGPGTRLTVL.

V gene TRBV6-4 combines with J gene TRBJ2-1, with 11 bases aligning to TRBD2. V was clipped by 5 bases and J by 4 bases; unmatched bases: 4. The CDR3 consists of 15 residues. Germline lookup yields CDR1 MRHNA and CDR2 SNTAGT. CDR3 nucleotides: TGTGCCAGCAGTATACTAGCGGGAGATTACAATGAGCAGTTCTTC. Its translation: CASSILAGDYNEQFF.

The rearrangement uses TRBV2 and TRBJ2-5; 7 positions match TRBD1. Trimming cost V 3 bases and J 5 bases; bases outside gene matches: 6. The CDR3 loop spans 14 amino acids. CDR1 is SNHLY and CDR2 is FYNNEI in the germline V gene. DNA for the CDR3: TGTGCCAGCAGTGACTGGGAACAGGGGGAGACCCAGTACTTC. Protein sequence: CASSDWEQGETQYF. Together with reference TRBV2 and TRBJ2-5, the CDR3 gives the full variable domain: EPEVTQTPSHQVTQMGQEVILRCVPISNHLYFYWYRQILGQKVEFLVSFYNNEISEKSEIFDDQFSVERPDGSNFTLKIRSTKLEDSAMYFCASSDWEQGETQYFGPGTRLLVL.

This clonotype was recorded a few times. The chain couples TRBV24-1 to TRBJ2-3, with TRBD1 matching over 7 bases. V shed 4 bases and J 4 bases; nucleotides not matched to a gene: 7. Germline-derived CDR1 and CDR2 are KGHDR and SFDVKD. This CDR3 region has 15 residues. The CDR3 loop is CATSDPGTVSDTQYF. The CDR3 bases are TGTGCCACCAGTGACCCCGGGACAGTATCAGATACGCAGTATTTT.

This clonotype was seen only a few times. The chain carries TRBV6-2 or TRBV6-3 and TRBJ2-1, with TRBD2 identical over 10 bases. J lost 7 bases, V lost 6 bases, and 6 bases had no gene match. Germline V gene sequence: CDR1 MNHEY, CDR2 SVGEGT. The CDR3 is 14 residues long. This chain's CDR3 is CASRTLAGWNEQFF. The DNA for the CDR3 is TGTGCCAGCAGGACACTAGCGGGGTGGAATGAGCAGTTCTTC.

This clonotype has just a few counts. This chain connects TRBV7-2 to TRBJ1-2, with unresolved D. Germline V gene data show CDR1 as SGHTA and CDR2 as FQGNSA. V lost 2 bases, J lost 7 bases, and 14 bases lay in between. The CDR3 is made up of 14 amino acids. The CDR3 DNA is TGTGCCAGCAGCTTAAATCTTCGGGCCTCTGGCTACACCTTC. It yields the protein CASSLNLRASGYTF.

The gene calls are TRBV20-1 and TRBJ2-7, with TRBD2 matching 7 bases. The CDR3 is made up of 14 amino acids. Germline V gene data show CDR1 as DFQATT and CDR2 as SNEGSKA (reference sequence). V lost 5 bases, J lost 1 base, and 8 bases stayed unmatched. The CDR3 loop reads CSAERPGGSYEQYF. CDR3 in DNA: TGCAGTGCTGAAAGACCCGGGGGGTCCTACGAGCAGTACTTC.

CDR3 residues: CASSSRTGVYSPLHF. The CDR3 bases are TGTGCCAGCAGCTCGCGGACAGGGGTATACTCACCCCTCCACTTT. The rearrangement joins TRBV7-2 to TRBJ1-6, with 9 bases matching TRBD1. V shed 4 bases, J shed 10 bases, and the junction held 8 bases outside the gene matches. The CDR3 has 15 amino acids. Germline-derived CDR1 and CDR2 are SGHTA and FQGNSA.

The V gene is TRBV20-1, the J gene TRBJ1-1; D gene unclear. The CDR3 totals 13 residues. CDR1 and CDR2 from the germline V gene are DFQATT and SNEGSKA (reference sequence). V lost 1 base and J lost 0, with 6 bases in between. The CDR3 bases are TGCAGTGCTAGAGCCTCGATGAACACTGAAGCTTTCTTT. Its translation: CSARASMNTEAFF.

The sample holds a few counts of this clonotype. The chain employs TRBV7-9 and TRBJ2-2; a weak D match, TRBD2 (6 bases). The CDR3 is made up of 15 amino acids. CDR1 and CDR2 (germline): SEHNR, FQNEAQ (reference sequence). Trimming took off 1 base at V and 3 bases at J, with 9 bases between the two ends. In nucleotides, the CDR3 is TGTGCCAGCAGCTTAGGAGGGAGGCACACCGGGGAGCTGTTTTTT. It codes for CASSLGGRHTGELFF. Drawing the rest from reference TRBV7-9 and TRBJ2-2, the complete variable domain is DTGVSQNPRHKITKRGQNVTFRCDPISEHNRLYWYRQTLGQGPEFLTYFQNEAQLEKSRLLSDRFSAERPKGSFSTLEIQRTEQGDSAMYLCASSLGGRHTGELFFGEGSRLTVL.

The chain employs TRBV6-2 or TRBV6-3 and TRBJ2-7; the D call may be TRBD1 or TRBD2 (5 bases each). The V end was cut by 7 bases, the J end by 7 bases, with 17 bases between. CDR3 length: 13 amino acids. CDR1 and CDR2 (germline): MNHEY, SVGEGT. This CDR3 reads CASKRDGPFEQYV. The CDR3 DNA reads TGTGCCAGCAAACGGGACGGGCCCTTTGAGCAGTACGTC.

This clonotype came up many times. The DNA for the CDR3 is TGCGCCAGCAGCTTGAGCCCAGGGTTGGGTTCACCCCTCCACTTT. Its protein is CASSLSPGLGSPLHF. V is TRBV5-1 and J is TRBJ1-6, with D maybe TRBD1 (5 bases). Germline CDR1 reads SGHRS; CDR2 reads YFSETQ. The germline V and J ends were trimmed by 1 base and 9 bases, with 14 bases remaining between them. This CDR3 comprises 15 residues.

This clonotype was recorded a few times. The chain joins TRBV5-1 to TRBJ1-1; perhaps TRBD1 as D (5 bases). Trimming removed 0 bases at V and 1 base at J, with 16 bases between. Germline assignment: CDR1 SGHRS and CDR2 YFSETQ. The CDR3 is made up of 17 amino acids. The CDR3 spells CASSLALGMQGNTEAFF. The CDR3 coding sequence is TGCGCCAGCAGCTTGGCCTTGGGAATGCAGGGGAACACTGAAGCTTTCTTT.

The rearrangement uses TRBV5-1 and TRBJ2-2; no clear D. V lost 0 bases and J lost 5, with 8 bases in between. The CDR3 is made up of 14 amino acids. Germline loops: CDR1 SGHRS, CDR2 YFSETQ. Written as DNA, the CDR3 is TGCGCCAGCAGCTTGGATCCGGGTACCGGGGAGCTGTTTTTT. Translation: CASSLDPGTGELFF.

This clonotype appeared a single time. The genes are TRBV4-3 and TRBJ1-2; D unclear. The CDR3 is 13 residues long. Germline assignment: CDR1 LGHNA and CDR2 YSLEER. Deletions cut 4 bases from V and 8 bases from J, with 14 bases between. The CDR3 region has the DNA TGCGCCAGCAGCCCGTCTGCAACGTGGGGCTACACCTTC. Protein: CASSPSATWGYTF.

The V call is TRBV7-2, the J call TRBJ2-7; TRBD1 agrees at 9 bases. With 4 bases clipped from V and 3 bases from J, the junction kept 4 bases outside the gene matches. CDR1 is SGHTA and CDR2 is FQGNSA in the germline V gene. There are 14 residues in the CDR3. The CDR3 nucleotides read TGTGCCAGCAGCTCCGGGACAGGGTACTACGAGCAGTACTTC. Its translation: CASSSGTGYYEQYF.